This TCR beta chain comes out of a study of CD8 T cells in ankylosing spondylitis. Study findings and constraints: The study identified a TCR beta motif of under 10 highly homologous variants that appeared characteristic of ankylosing spondylitis blood.

This clonotype was recorded at least ten times. Its antigen is unknown. Germline CDR1 and CDR2: MDHEN and SYDVKM. V gave up 6 bases and J gave up 0 bases, with 8 bases separating them. The CDR3 consists of 13 residues. In making TCR beta libraries, quantitative 5'-RACE with molecular barcodes was used. TCRdb used MiXCR to reprocess the 5' RACE reads, holding one entry per CDR3 protein. The data hold roughly 90,000 distinct CDR3 sequences, with about 9% observed a single time. The TCR sequence derives from a male donor with ankylosing spondylitis. Sequencing used blood, either unsorted or a sorted T cell fraction (not recorded which). The rearrangement joins TRBV28 to TRBJ1-1; D gene unclear. CDR3 coding DNA: TGTGCCAGCAGACCCACAGTGAACACTGAAGCTTTCTTT. Residues: CASRPTVNTEAFF.